This T cell receptor (beta chain) was identified during a study of monozygotic twins with inflammatory bowel disease. Overall study findings and caveats: Limited power may explain why concordant and discordant twins showed no difference in repertoire similarity. Those with IBD had lower TCRbeta diversity (inverse Simpson) than their healthy co-twins did.

Isolation of total RNA was performed on whole blood, with no prior T cell sorting. A remark on this clonotype: Its matching antigen is unknown.

cDNA for each sample came from eight separate reactions. TCRdb re-called the 5' RACE reads; every CDR3 protein appears as one record, without DNA. Recorded for this sample: approximately 400,000 distinct CDR3 sequences. Germline V lookup: CDR1 SGHRS, CDR2 YFSETQ. The CDR3 covers 15 residues. The sample comprised blood. The V gene is TRBV5-1, the J gene TRBJ2-3; TCRdb names TRBD1, which stays unverified in the absence of DNA. The clonotype was recovered from a human donor with ulcerative colitis or Crohn's disease, or a healthy co-twin of an affected twin (not recorded which). CDR3: CASSLDRGNTDTQYF.